A single sample is the source of the 17 T cell receptor beta chains below, sequenced in a study of shared T cell receptors in the human thymus. Generated by immunoSEQ multiplex PCR, the TCRdb table keeps only in-frame clones and is missing some. The sample lists hundreds of thousands of clones; more than 70% were seen once. The data also belong to a second study, concerning human thymus T cells.

The sample consisted of thymocytes. The receptors here all came from a boy under three years old with a congenital heart defect.

V is TRBV5-3 and J is TRBJ1-6; D may be TRBD1 (6 bases). TRBV5-3 is an open reading frame whose function is uncertain. Trimming cost V 4 bases and J 8 bases, with 16 bases left between them. The CDR3 runs 15 residues. CDR3 nucleotides: TGTGCCAGAAGCCTAGTGGGGGCACATGATTCACCCCTCCACTTT. It specifies CARSLVGAHDSPLHF.

This sequence joins TRBV27 and TRBJ2-7, with 8 bases matching TRBD2. Germline V gives CDR1 MNHEY, CDR2 SMNVEV (reference sequence). The V gene end was trimmed by 3 bases and the J gene end by 5 bases; junction bases not matched to a gene: 9. CDR3 size: 15 residues. The CDR3 is CASSFSFSGVDEQYF. CDR3 bases: TGTGCCAGCAGTTTCTCCTTTAGCGGGGTCGACGAGCAGTACTTC.

The J gene is TRBJ2-1, the V gene TRBV4-1, with D maybe TRBD1 (5 bases). Germline V gives CDR1 MGHRA, CDR2 YSYEKL. Trimming left V 1 base short and J 7 bases short, with 26 bases between. This CDR3 is built from 19 residues. CDR3 protein: CASSQVGGGRAGQGNEQFF. DNA for the CDR3: TGCGCCAGCAGCCAAGTGGGCGGCGGACGCGCAGGTCAGGGAAATGAGCAGTTCTTC.

This clone was seen a few times. The rearrangement uses TRBV4-1 and TRBJ1-6; D gene uncertain. Germline V lookup: CDR1 MGHRA, CDR2 YSYEKL. V lost 4 bases and J 0 bases, leaving 7 bases between the germline ends. There are 15 residues in the CDR3. Here the CDR3 reads CASSRPSSYNSPLHF. CDR3 nucleotide sequence: TGCGCCAGCAGCCGGCCAAGCTCCTATAATTCACCCCTCCACTTT.

This clone was seen only once. V is TRBV9 and J is TRBJ2-3; 7 positions agree with TRBD2. CDR1 and CDR2 from the germline V gene are SGDLS and YYNGEE. This CDR3 is built from 15 residues. Trimming removed 5 bases from V and 1 base from J; junction bases left unmatched: 7. In DNA form, the CDR3 reads TGTGCCAGCAGTCTCGGCACTAGCGGCACAGATACGCAGTATTTT. Residues: CASSLGTSGTDTQYF.

This sequence joins TRBV7-9 and TRBJ1-3, with D perhaps matching TRBD1 (5 bases). The CDR3 runs 16 residues. V was clipped by 5 bases and J by 0 bases, with 14 bases between them. CDR1 is SEHNR, CDR2 FQNEAQ, per germline (reference sequence). CDR3 coding DNA: TGTGCCAGCAGCCTTCGTCAGGGCTTCTCTGGAAACACCATATATTTT. Translated, it gives CASSLRQGFSGNTIYF. Supplemented by reference TRBV7-9 and TRBJ1-3, the full variable domain reads DTGVSQNPRHKITKRGQNVTFRCDPISEHNRLYWYRQTLGQGPEFLTYFQNEAQLEKSRLLSDRFSAERPKGSFSTLEIQRTEQGDSAMYLCASSLRQGFSGNTIYFGEGSWLTVV.

The chain links TRBV9 to TRBJ2-1; possibly TRBD2 for D (6 bases). Germline V gene lookup returns CDR1 SGDLS and CDR2 YYNGEE. The CDR3 totals 14 residues. V dropped 2 bases and J dropped 6 bases, with 12 bases sitting between them. The CDR3 reads CASSVSLAGNEQFF. Written as DNA, the CDR3 is TGTGCCAGCAGCGTTTCACTAGCAGGCAATGAGCAGTTCTTC.

The chain has TRBV28 and TRBJ1-2; the match to TRBD1 covers 7 bases. The CDR3 extends over 19 amino acids. The germline gives CDR1 MDHEN, CDR2 SYDVKM. The trim removed 8 bases at V and 0 bases at J, leaving 21 bases unmatched. The CDR3 coding sequence is TGTGCCAGCCAGGCCCCGACAGGGCCATCCGCAGTCTCTAACTATGGCTACACCTTC. Amino acid sequence: CASQAPTGPSAVSNYGYTF.

The genes are TRBV29-1 and TRBJ2-7; 12 bases are shared with TRBD2. The CDR3 is made up of 14 amino acids. Germline CDR1 SQVTM, CDR2 ANQGSEA. J lost 3 bases, V lost 6 bases, and 6 bases had no gene match. CDR3 residues: CSVTGLAGFYEQYF. CDR3 nucleotide sequence: TGCAGCGTGACCGGACTAGCGGGATTCTACGAGCAGTACTTC.

The rearrangement uses TRBV7-9 and TRBJ1-5, with D tentatively TRBD1 (6 bases). The ends were cut back, 4 bases at V and 6 bases at J, with 10 bases in the middle. The CDR3 has 13 residues. Germline loops: CDR1 SEHNR, CDR2 FQNEAQ (reference sequence). The CDR3 is CASSSTGVQPQHF. CDR3 sequence (DNA): TGTGCCAGCAGCTCGACAGGAGTTCAGCCCCAGCATTTT.

The chain uses TRBV28 and TRBJ1-1, with D possibly matching TRBD1 (6 bases). Germline CDR1 reads MDHEN; CDR2 reads SYDVKM. With 6 bases removed from V and 2 bases from J, the gap between germline ends came to 16 bases. This CDR3 comprises 15 residues. DNA for the CDR3: TGTGCCAGCAGACGGGGGGCGCCGAGAAACACTGAAGCTTTCTTT. This translates into CASRRGAPRNTEAFF.

V and J are TRBV5-8 and TRBJ2-3, with D perhaps matching TRBD2 (5 bases). The CDR3 is 17 residues long. Between the trimmed V and J ends, which lost 1 base and 0 bases, there was a span of 15 bases. The germline V gene encodes CDR1 SGHTS and CDR2 YDEGEE. The CDR3, as DNA: TGTGCCAGCAGCTTGCCCGGGGATATCCCTAGCACAGATACGCAGTATTTT. This translates into CASSLPGDIPSTDTQYF.

The V gene is TRBV7-6, the J gene TRBJ1-1; D possibly corresponds to TRBD1 (5 bases). Germline CDR1 and CDR2: SGHVS and FNYEAQ. The CDR3 is 13 residues long. V lost 6 bases, J lost 1 base, and 9 bases lay in between. For the CDR3, the DNA is TGTGCCAGCAGGGAGGGACCGAACACTGAAGCTTTCTTT. This encodes CASREGPNTEAFF.

The chain combines TRBV27 with TRBJ1-2; tentative D call: TRBD1 (6 bases). This CDR3 is 11 amino acids long. V dropped 7 bases and J dropped 6 bases, with 9 bases sitting between them. CDR1 and CDR2 from the germline V gene are MNHEY and SMNVEV (reference sequence). CDR3: CASMNRDGYTF. The CDR3, as DNA: TGTGCCAGCATGAACAGGGATGGCTACACCTTC.

The chain employs TRBV7-2 and TRBJ1-1, with D unresolved. CDR1 is SGHTA, CDR2 FQGNSA, per germline. With 2 bases removed from V and 1 base from J, the gap between germline ends came to 5 bases. The CDR3 runs to 13 residues. CDR3 region: CASSLIGNTEAFF. The CDR3 nucleotides read TGTGCCAGCAGCTTAATCGGGAACACTGAAGCTTTCTTT.

V gene TRBV6-5 combines with J gene TRBJ2-5; 7 bases are shared with TRBD1. The CDR3 length is 14 residues. Trimming cost V 7 bases and J 3 bases; bases outside gene matches: 8. CDR1 is MNHEY and CDR2 is SVGAGI in the germline V gene. CDR3 sequence reads: CASNRVQGEETQYF. The CDR3 DNA reads TGTGCCAGCAACAGGGTTCAGGGGGAAGAGACCCAGTACTTC.

This chain joins TRBV11-3 and TRBJ2-1; a weak D match, TRBD1 (5 bases). The CDR3 has 16 amino acids. Trimming pared 0 bases from V and 4 bases from J, leaving 13 bases between. CDR1 is SGHNT and CDR2 is YENEEA in the germline V gene. The CDR3 reads CASSLDFRAGYNEQFF. The CDR3, as DNA: TGTGCCAGCAGCTTAGATTTCCGGGCAGGGTACAATGAGCAGTTCTTC.